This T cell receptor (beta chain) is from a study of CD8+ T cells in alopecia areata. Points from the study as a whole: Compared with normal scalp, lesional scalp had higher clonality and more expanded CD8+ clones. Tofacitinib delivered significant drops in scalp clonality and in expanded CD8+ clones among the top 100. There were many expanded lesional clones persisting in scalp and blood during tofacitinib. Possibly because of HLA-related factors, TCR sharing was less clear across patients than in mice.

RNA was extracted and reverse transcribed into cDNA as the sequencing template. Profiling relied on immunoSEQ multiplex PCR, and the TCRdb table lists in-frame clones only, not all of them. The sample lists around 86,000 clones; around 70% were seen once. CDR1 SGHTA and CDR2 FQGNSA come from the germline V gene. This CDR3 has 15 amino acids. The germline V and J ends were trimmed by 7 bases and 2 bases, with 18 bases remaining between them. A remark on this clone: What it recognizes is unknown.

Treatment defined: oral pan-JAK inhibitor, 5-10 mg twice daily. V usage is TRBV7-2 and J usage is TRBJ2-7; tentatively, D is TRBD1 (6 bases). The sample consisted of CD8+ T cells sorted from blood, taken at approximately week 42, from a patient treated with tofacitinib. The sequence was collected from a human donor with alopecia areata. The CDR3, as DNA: TGTGCCAGCACCACAAACACAGGGAACCCCTACGAGCAGTACTTC. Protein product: CASTTNTGNPYEQYF. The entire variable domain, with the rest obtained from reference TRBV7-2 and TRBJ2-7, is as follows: GAGVSQSPSNKVTEKGKDVELRCDPISGHTALYWYRQSLGQGLEFLIYFQGNSAPDKSGLPSDRFSAERTGGSVSTLTIQRTQQEDSAVYLCASTTNTGNPYEQYFGPGTRLTVT.